These T cell receptor beta chains were read from a single sample in a study of CD8+ T cells in alopecia areata. This table comes from immunoSEQ multiplex PCR, and its TCRdb copy is limited to in-frame clones, with some not included. The data show about 140,000 clones, 65% to 90% seen once. The sample consisted of CD8+ T cells sorted from blood, taken at week 4, from a patient treated with tofacitinib. These receptors all stem from a human donor with alopecia areata. The CDR3 runs from the conserved cysteine through the conserved F or W. A D gene is named only where the DNA matches it firmly. Expanded clones are given a class, and other clones once, few, many or no size at all.

>TRBV18|TRBD1|TRBJ2-5|once
CASSPPTGSETQYF
TGTGCCAGCTCACCCCCGACAGGGTCGGAGACCCAGTACTTC
>TRBV6-5|NA|TRBJ1-2|once
CASSPRAENYGYTF
TGTGCCAGCAGCCCCAGGGCGGAGAACTATGGCTACACCTTC
>TRBV5-6|NA|TRBJ2-6|NA
CASPCCNKSQSRANVLTF
TGTGCCAGCCCGTGCTGCAATAAGTCACAAAGTCGGGCCAACGTCCTGACTTTC
>TRBV18|NA|TRBJ2-5|NA
CASSPPRARETQYF
TGTGCCAGCTCACCACCCAGGGCTCGGGAGACCCAGTACTTC
>TRBV5-8|TRBD1|TRBJ2-1|NA
CASSWPGQGYGWYNEQFF
TGTGCCAGCAGCTGGCCGGGACAGGGATATGGTTGGTACAATGAGCAGTTCTTC
>TRBV30|TRBD1|TRBJ2-7|NA
CAWNLGQGFPYEQYF
TGTGCCTGGAACTTGGGACAGGGTTTCCCCTACGAGCAGTACTTC
>TRBV15|NA|TRBJ1-1|NA
CATSPGGGENTEAFF
TGTGCCACCAGCCCGGGAGGCGGGGAGAACACTGAAGCTTTCTTT
>TRBV10-3|NA|TRBJ2-3|NA
CAIRQGGQTDTQYF
TGTGCCATCAGACAGGGAGGCCAAACAGATACGCAGTATTTT
>TRBV11-2|NA|TRBJ2-3|NA
CASSTDYSSTDTQYF
TGTGCCAGCAGCACTGACTACTCTAGCACAGATACGCAGTATTTT
>TRBV6-5|NA|TRBJ2-5|NA
CASSYRGLAGETQYF
TGTGCCAGCAGTTACCGTGGTCTCGCGGGGGAGACCCAGTACTTC
>TRBV4-1|NA|TRBJ2-1|once
CASSHPISGNEQFF
TGCGCCAGCAGCCACCCCATTAGTGGCAATGAGCAGTTCTTC
>TRBV7-9|TRBD2|TRBJ2-1|NA
CASSLAPGGSYNEQFF
TGTGCCAGCAGCTTAGCTCCGGGGGGTTCCTACAATGAGCAGTTCTTC
>TRBV5-5|NA|TRBJ1-2|NA
CASSLLVQGQDGYTF
TGTGCCAGCAGCTTGCTAGTCCAGGGGCAAGATGGCTACACCTTC
>TRBV6-5|NA|TRBJ1-5|NA
CASSYSWDQPQHF
TGTGCCAGCAGTTACTCGTGGGACCAGCCCCAGCATTTT
>TRBV29-1|NA|TRBJ2-3|NA
CSVGKGPTTDTQYF
TGCAGCGTCGGCAAGGGACCCACCACAGATACGCAGTATTTT
>TRBV2|NA|TRBJ2-7|NA
CASGPPAFKSYEQYF
TGTGCCAGCGGACCCCCGGCCTTCAAGTCTTACGAGCAGTACTTC
>TRBV7-2|TRBD1|TRBJ1-4|NA
CASSWTGEKLFF
TGTGCCAGCAGCTGGACAGGGGAAAAACTGTTTTTT
>TRBV27|TRBD1|TRBJ1-6|NA
CASRTGMNSPLHF
TGTGCCAGCAGGACAGGGATGAATTCACCCCTCCACTTT
>TRBV7-9|NA|TRBJ1-2|NA
CASSLGGNNYGYTF
TGTGCCAGCAGCTTAGGGGGTAATAACTATGGCTACACCTTC
>TRBV6-5|NA|TRBJ1-6|NA
CASSTARRDSPLHF
TGTGCCAGCAGTACGGCGAGACGGGATTCACCCCTCCACTTT
>TRBV30|TRBD2|TRBJ2-7|NA
CAWSVVRLAGARYEQYF
TGTGCCTGGAGTGTAGTCCGGCTAGCGGGGGCAAGATACGAGCAGTACTTC
>TRBV6-1|NA|TRBJ1-1|once
CASSSLLGDTEAFF
TGTGCCAGCAGTTCTCTCCTGGGAGACACTGAAGCTTTCTTT
>TRBV6-5|NA|TRBJ2-2|NA
CASSYAANTGELFF
TGTGCCAGCAGTTACGCGGCGAACACCGGGGAGCTGTTTTTT
>TRBV10-2|NA|TRBJ2-7|NA
CASRAEITSSYEQYF
TGCGCCAGCAGGGCGGAGATTACTAGCTCCTACGAGCAGTACTTC
>TRBV10-3|TRBD2|TRBJ2-5|NA
CAISDLGRGIQETQYF
TGTGCCATCAGTGACCTGGGGCGGGGGATCCAAGAGACCCAGTACTTC
>TRBV29-1|TRBD2|TRBJ2-5|NA
CSVAGGPFYRYQETQYF
TGCAGCGTTGCGGGGGGGCCCTTCTACCGGTACCAAGAGACCCAGTACTTC
>TRBV5-1|NA|TRBJ1-1|NA
CASSLVLEGTEAFF
TGCGCCAGCAGCTTGGTACTGGAGGGTACTGAAGCTTTCTTT
>TRBV5-1|NA|TRBJ2-5|NA
CASSRRGETQYF
TGCGCCAGCAGCCGTAGGGGAGAGACCCAGTACTTC
>TRBV4-3|NA|TRBJ2-7|NA
CASSPGFLSGEQYF
TGCGCCAGCAGCCCCGGCTTTTTGTCGGGTGAGCAGTACTTC
>TRBV29-1|NA|TRBJ1-2|once
CSGGQGYGYTF
TGCAGCGGGGGACAAGGCTATGGCTACACCTTC
>TRBV27|NA|TRBJ2-7|NA
CASSQGGPYEQYF
TGTGCCAGCAGCCAGGGGGGACCCTACGAGCAGTACTTC
>TRBV4-2|NA|TRBJ2-3|once
CASSQEFSADTQYF
TGTGCCAGCAGCCAAGAATTCTCGGCAGATACGCAGTATTTT
>TRBV7-9|NA|TRBJ2-5|NA
CASSLEQRETQYF
TGTGCCAGCAGCTTAGAGCAGAGGGAGACCCAGTACTTC
>TRBV9|NA|TRBJ2-3|NA
CASSVDGSSTDTQYF
TGTGCCAGCAGCGTAGACGGTTCAAGCACAGATACGCAGTATTTT
>TRBV27|NA|TRBJ1-2|once
CASSFRAGGPGGSYTF
TGTGCCAGCAGTTTTCGGGCGGGAGGGCCCGGTGGTAGCTACACCTTC
>TRBV5-1|NA|TRBJ2-1|NA
CASSLDRDWNINEQFF
TGCGCCAGCAGCCTCGACCGGGACTGGAATATCAATGAGCAGTTCTTC
>TRBV7-9|TRBD1|TRBJ1-4|NA
CASSPPGQGWEKLFF
TGTGCCAGCAGCCCTCCGGGACAGGGGTGGGAAAAACTGTTTTTT
>TRBV7-9|NA|TRBJ2-4|NA
CASSFIRDGEYIQYF
TGTGCCAGCAGCTTCATCAGGGATGGGGAGTACATTCAGTACTTC
>TRBV19|NA|TRBJ1-2|NA
CASTHVQGALNYGYTF
TGTGCCAGTACTCATGTCCAGGGAGCTTTAAACTATGGCTACACCTTC
>TRBV27|NA|TRBJ2-1|NA
CASTTGGHNEQFF
TGTGCCAGCACTACGGGGGGCCACAATGAGCAGTTCTTC
>TRBV30|NA|TRBJ1-2|NA
CAWDGTNYGYTF
TGTGCCTGGGACGGAACTAACTATGGCTACACCTTC
>TRBV2|NA|TRBJ2-5|NA
CASSEFRGAQETQYF
TGTGCCAGCAGTGAGTTTCGGGGGGCCCAAGAGACCCAGTACTTC
>TRBV7-9|NA|TRBJ1-1|NA
CASNTNRDEARMNTEAFF
TGTGCCAGCAACACGAACAGGGATGAAGCCCGTATGAACACTGAAGCTTTCTTT
>TRBV19|NA|TRBJ2-3|NA
CASSWTSTDTQYF
TGTGCCAGTAGTTGGACTAGCACAGATACGCAGTATTTT
>TRBV11-2|TRBD1|TRBJ2-5|NA
CASSLGRRGLTQETQYF
TGTGCCAGCAGCTTAGGGCGCAGGGGGCTCACCCAAGAGACCCAGTACTTC
>TRBV27|NA|TRBJ2-7|NA
CASSSRVAGDGEQYF
TGTGCCAGCAGCTCCCGAGTGGCAGGGGACGGCGAGCAGTACTTC
>TRBV13|NA|TRBJ1-2|NA
CASSLGRNGYTF
TGTGCCAGCAGCTTAGGCAGGAATGGCTACACCTTC